These T cell receptor beta chains were read from a single sample in a study of T cell responses to AZD1222 COVID-19 vaccine. Profiled with immunoSEQ multiplex PCR; TCRdb holds only in-frame clones, not every one. The table has 90,000 to 110,000 clones, around 93% seen once. Sequenced here: peripheral blood, sampled on day 0 of AZD1222 vaccination. The origin of the receptors is an adult in good health. The CDR3 runs from the conserved cysteine through the conserved F or W. D genes are given only for firm matches. Part of the rows lack a size; the others show once, few, many or a class for expanded clones.

TRBV6-2/TRBV6-3	TRBJ1-1	-	-	13	CASSYARETEAFF	TGTGCCAGCAGTTACGCCAGGGAAACTGAAGCTTTCTTT
TRBV19	TRBJ1-3	-	-	18	CASSMSQNIGPSGNTIYF	TGTGCCAGTAGTATGAGTCAAAACATCGGGCCCTCTGGAAACACCATATATTTT
TRBV10-3	TRBJ1-5	-	-	17	CASHSTGQSDSNQPQHF	TGTGCCAGCCATTCGACTGGACAGTCGGATAGCAATCAGCCCCAGCATTTT
TRBV15	TRBJ2-5	-	-	13	CATSPRQQETQYF	TGTGCCACCAGCCCCCGACAACAAGAGACCCAGTACTTC
TRBV6-5	TRBJ1-6	-	TRBD1	14	CASSTTGGNSPLHF	TGTGCCAGCAGCACTACAGGGGGCAATTCACCCCTCCACTTT
TRBV6-5	TRBJ2-1	-	-	12	CASSYTGREQFF	TGTGCCAGCAGTTACACAGGGCGTGAGCAGTTCTTC
TRBV6-5	TRBJ1-3	-	-	15	CASKSQASSGNTIYF	TGTGCCAGCAAATCCCAGGCCTCCTCTGGAAACACCATATATTTT
TRBV11-2	TRBJ2-5	-	-	14	CASSLGAGRETQYF	TGTGCCAGCAGCCTAGGGGCAGGACGCGAGACCCAGTACTTC
TRBV21-1	TRBJ1-6	once	-	18	CASSKEGQGVVTGSPLHF	TGTGCCAGCAGCAAAGAGGGACAGGGGGTAGTGACGGGGTCACCCCTCCACTTT
TRBV9	TRBJ2-7	once	TRBD2	16	CASSVAAGGAHYEQYF	TGTGCCAGCAGCGTAGCCGCGGGGGGGGCCCACTACGAGCAGTACTTC
TRBV9	TRBJ1-2	-	-	15	CASSASAGPNYGYTF	TGTGCCAGCAGCGCCTCAGCGGGCCCTAACTATGGCTACACCTTC
TRBV18	TRBJ2-5	-	TRBD2	17	CASSPQQAGGKSETQYF	TGTGCCAGCTCACCACAACAAGCGGGGGGGAAGAGTGAGACCCAGTACTTC
TRBV4-2	TRBJ2-7	-	-	15	CASSQVGTPPYEQYF	TGTGCCAGCAGCCAAGTAGGGACACCCCCCTACGAGCAGTACTTC
TRBV30	TRBJ2-7	-	-	11	CAWSVGSEQYF	TGTGCCTGGAGTGTGGGTTCCGAGCAGTACTTC
TRBV24-1	TRBJ2-2	-	TRBD2	13	CATSVAGGGELFF	TGTGCCACCAGTGTAGCGGGAGGCGGGGAGCTGTTTTTT
TRBV5-1	TRBJ2-5	-	TRBD2	16	CASSSGTSGRQETQYF	TGCGCCAGCAGCTCCGGGACTAGCGGGCGGCAAGAGACCCAGTACTTC
TRBV4-3	TRBJ2-5	-	TRBD1	14	CASSQTGGRETQYF	TGCGCCAGCAGCCAAACAGGGGGTCGAGAGACCCAGTACTTC
TRBV19	TRBJ1-1	-	-	14	CASSTSWGSNGAFF	TGTGCCAGTAGTACCTCGTGGGGGTCCAACGGAGCTTTCTTT
TRBV27	TRBJ1-5	-	-	14	CASNNQGSNQPQHF	TGTGCCAGCAATAATCAGGGTTCCAATCAGCCCCAGCATTTT
TRBV6-5	TRBJ1-2	-	-	15	CASSYFPSGGDGYTF	TGTGCCAGCAGTTACTTCCCCTCCGGGGGTGATGGCTACACCTTC
TRBV7-2	TRBJ2-5	-	TRBD2	16	CASRPRTSLSLETQYF	TGTGCCAGCAGACCCCGGACTAGCCTCTCTCTGGAGACCCAGTACTTC
TRBV6-4	TRBJ1-5	-	-	13	CASSDVLDQPQHF	TGTGCCAGCAGTGACGTTCTGGATCAGCCCCAGCATTTT
TRBV20-1	TRBJ1-1	-	-	15	CSASARGSLNTEAFF	TGCAGTGCTAGTGCACGGGGGTCATTGAACACTGAAGCTTTCTTT
TRBV5-1	TRBJ2-7	-	-	15	CASSLTVGSQGEQYF	TGCGCCAGCAGCTTGACGGTCGGCAGTCAGGGCGAGCAGTACTTC
TRBV5-6	TRBJ1-3	-	-	13	CASSRPLFDTIYF	TGTGCCAGCAGCCGACCGCTGTTCGACACCATATATTTT
TRBV19	TRBJ1-2	-	-	14	CASNFRGAGYGYTF	TGTGCCAGTAATTTCCGGGGGGCCGGCTATGGCTACACCTTC
TRBV9	TRBJ2-2	-	-	14	CASTTGRNTGELFF	TGTGCGAGCACGACGGGGCGGAACACCGGGGAGCTGTTTTTT
TRBV6-1	TRBJ2-7	-	TRBD2	15	CASSETSGTFDEQYF	TGTGCCAGCAGTGAGACTAGCGGGACTTTCGACGAGCAGTACTTC
TRBV11-2	TRBJ1-2	once	-	15	CASSRIAGTGYGYTF	TGTGCCAGCAGCCGGATCGCAGGTACAGGCTATGGCTACACCTTC
TRBV6-6	TRBJ2-7	-	TRBD1	14	CASSSPGQNYEQYF	TGTGCCAGCAGTTCCCCGGGACAGAACTACGAGCAGTACTTC
TRBV28	TRBJ1-4	-	TRBD1	14	CASRLGTAGGKLFF	TGTGCCAGCAGGCTCGGGACAGCCGGAGGAAAACTGTTTTTT
TRBV4-2	TRBJ2-3	-	TRBD2	15	CASSHSGGGVDTQYF	TGTGCCAGCAGCCACTCTGGCGGGGGGGTGGATACGCAGTATTTT
TRBV13	TRBJ2-7	few	-	14	CASSLDRRSYEQYF	TGTGCCAGCAGCTTAGACAGACGATCCTACGAGCAGTACTTC
TRBV20-1	TRBJ1-2	-	-	10	CSASNYGYTF	TGCAGTGCTTCTAACTATGGCTACACCTTC
TRBV27	TRBJ1-2	-	TRBD1	14	CASSLRDRGSGYTF	TGTGCCAGCAGTTTAAGGGACAGGGGATCTGGCTACACCTTC
TRBV5-1	TRBJ1-3	many	-	16	CASSLAAGRSGNTIYF	TGCGCCAGCAGCTTGGCCGCGGGCAGGTCTGGAAACACCATATATTTT
TRBV3-1/TRBV3-2	TRBJ2-1	-	-	14	CASSQVGRVNEQFF	TGTGCCAGCAGCCAAGTCGGTCGGGTCAATGAGCAGTTCTTC
TRBV30	TRBJ1-5	-	-	16	CAWNQGRGRGNQPQHF	TGTGCCTGGAACCAGGGCCGGGGCCGAGGCAATCAGCCCCAGCATTTT
TRBV29-1	TRBJ2-1	once	TRBD2	12	CSVDGTSYEQFF	TGCAGCGTGGATGGGACTAGCTATGAGCAGTTCTTC
TRBV5-6	TRBJ1-2	-	-	14	CASSRTGFNYGYTF	TGTGCCAGCAGCAGAACAGGGTTCAACTATGGCTACACCTTC
TRBV3-1/TRBV3-2	TRBJ1-2	-	-	15	CASSQAGVSNYGYTF	TGTGCCAGCAGCCAAGCAGGTGTTTCTAACTATGGCTACACCTTC
TRBV6-5	TRBJ1-3	-	-	14	CASWWGASGNTIYF	TGTGCCAGCTGGTGGGGGGCCTCTGGAAACACCATATATTTT
TRBV5-6	TRBJ1-6	-	-	13	CASSYDVAAPLHF	TGTGCCAGCAGCTATGACGTTGCAGCACCCCTCCACTTT
TRBV30	TRBJ2-7	-	-	11	CAWSIFYEQYF	TGTGCCTGGAGTATTTTCTACGAGCAGTACTTC